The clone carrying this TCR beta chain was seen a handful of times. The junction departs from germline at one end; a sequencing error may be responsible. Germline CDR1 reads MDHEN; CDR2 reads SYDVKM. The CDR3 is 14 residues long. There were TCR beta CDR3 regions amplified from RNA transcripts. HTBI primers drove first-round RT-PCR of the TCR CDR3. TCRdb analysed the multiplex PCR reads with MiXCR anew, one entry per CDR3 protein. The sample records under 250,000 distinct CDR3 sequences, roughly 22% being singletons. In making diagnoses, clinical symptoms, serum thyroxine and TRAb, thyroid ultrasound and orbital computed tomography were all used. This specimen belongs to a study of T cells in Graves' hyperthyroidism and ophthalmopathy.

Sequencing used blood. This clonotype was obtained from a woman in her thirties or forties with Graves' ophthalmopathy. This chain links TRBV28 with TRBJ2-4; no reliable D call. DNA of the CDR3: TGTGCCAGCATTTCTAACGGACGGAGAAACAGTCAGTACTTC. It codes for CASISNGRRNSQYF. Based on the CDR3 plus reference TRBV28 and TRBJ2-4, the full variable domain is DVKVTQSSRYLVKRTGEKVFLECVQDMDHENMFWYRQDPGLGLRLIYFSYDVKMKEKGDIPEGYSVSREKKERFSLILESASTNQTSMYLCASISNGRRNSQYFGAGTRLSVL.